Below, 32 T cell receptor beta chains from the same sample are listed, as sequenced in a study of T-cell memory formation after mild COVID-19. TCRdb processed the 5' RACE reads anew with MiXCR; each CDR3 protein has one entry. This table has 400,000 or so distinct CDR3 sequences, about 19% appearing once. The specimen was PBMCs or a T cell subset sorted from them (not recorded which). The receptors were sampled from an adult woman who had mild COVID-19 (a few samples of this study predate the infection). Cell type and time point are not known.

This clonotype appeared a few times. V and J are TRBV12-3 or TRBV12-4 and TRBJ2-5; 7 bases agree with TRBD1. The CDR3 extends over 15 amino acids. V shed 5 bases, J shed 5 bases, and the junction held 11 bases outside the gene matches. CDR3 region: CASSGRQGMRETQYF. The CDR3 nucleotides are TGTGCCAGCAGTGGACGACAGGGAATGAGGGAGACCCAGTACTTC.

This chain's CDR3 is CASSLVAGVFPQPQHF. As DNA, the CDR3 is TGTGCCAGCAGTTTAGTAGCAGGAGTGTTTCCACAGCCCCAGCATTTT. The gene calls are TRBV27 and TRBJ1-5; D remains ambiguous. Trimming removed 2 bases from V and 7 bases from J, with 18 bases in between. In germline, CDR1 is MNHEY, CDR2 SMNVEV (reference sequence). This CDR3 has 16 amino acids.

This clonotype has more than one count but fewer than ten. Written as DNA, the CDR3 is TGTGCCAGCAGTGTTACTCCCTGGGGTGAAAAACTGTTTTTT. Amino acid sequence: CASSVTPWGEKLFF. V gene TRBV6-1 combines with J gene TRBJ1-4; D call uncertain. Trimming removed 4 bases from V and 7 bases from J, with 13 bases in between. CDR3 size: 14 residues. Germline assignment: CDR1 MNHNS and CDR2 SASEGT.

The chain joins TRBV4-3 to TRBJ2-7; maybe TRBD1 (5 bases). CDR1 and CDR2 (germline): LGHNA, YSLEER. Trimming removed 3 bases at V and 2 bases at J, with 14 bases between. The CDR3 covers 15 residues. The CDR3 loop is CASSQDNSPAYEQYF. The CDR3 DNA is TGCGCCAGCAGCCAGGACAACTCACCAGCCTACGAGCAGTACTTC.

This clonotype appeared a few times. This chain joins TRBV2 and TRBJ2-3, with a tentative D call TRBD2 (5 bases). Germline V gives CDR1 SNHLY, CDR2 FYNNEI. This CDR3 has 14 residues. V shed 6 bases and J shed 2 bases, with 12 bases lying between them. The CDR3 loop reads CASRDREDTDTQYF. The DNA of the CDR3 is TGTGCCAGCAGGGACCGGGAAGACACAGATACGCAGTATTTT.

This CDR3 is CASSQRRLAGYYEQYF. In nucleotides, the CDR3 is TGTGCCAGCAGTCAGAGACGACTAGCGGGATACTACGAGCAGTACTTC. This sequence joins TRBV12-3 or TRBV12-4 and TRBJ2-7, with 11 bases lining up with TRBD2. This CDR3 has 16 residues. Germline trimming cut 5 bases from V and 3 bases from J; bases unmatched to any gene: 9.

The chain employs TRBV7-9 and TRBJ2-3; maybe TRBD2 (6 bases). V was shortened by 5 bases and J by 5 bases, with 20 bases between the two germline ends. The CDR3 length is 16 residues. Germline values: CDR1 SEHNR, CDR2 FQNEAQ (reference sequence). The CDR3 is CASSNPSGRLKDTQYF. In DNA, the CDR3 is TGTGCCAGCAGCAACCCTAGTGGGAGGTTGAAAGATACGCAGTATTTT.

CDR3 loop: CASSLNRGDTYEQYF. DNA of the CDR3: TGTGCCAGCAGCTTAAACAGGGGGGATACCTACGAGCAGTACTTC. The chain is built from TRBV7-3 and TRBJ2-7, with 8 bases identical to TRBD1. The germline CDR1 and CDR2 sequences are SGHTA and FQGTGA. Trimming took 1 base from V and 2 from J; bases not matched to a gene: 4. The CDR3 consists of 15 residues.

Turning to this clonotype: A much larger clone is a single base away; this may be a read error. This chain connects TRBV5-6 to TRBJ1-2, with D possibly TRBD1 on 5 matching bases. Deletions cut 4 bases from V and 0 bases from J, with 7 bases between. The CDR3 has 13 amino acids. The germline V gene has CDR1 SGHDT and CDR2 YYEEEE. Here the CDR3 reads CASSRGTNYGYTF. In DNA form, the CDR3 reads TGTGCCAGCAGCCGGGGGACTAACTATGGCTACACCTTC.

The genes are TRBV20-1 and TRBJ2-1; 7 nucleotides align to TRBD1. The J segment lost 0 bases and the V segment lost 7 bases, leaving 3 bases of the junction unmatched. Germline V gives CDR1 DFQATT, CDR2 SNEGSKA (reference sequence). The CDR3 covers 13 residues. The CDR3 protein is CSGAGGSYNEQFF. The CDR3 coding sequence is TGCAGTGGAGCAGGGGGCTCCTACAATGAGCAGTTCTTC.

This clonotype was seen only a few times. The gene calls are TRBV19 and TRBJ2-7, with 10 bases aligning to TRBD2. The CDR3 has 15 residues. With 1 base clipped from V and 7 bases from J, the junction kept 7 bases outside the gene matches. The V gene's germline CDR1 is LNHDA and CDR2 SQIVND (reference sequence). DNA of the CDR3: TGTGCCAGTAGTATAGTTCGGCTAGCGGGAGTTGAGCAGTACTTC. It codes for CASSIVRLAGVEQYF.

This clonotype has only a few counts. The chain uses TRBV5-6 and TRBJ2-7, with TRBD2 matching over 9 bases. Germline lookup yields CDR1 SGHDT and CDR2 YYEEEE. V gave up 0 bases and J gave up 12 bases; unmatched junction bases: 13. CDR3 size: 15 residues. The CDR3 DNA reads TGTGCCAGCAGCTTGGGGTCGGCTAGCGGGGCTACATGGTACTTC. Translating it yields CASSLGSASGATWYF. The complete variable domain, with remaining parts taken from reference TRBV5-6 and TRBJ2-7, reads DAGVTQSPTHLIKTRGQQVTLRCSPKSGHDTVSWYQQALGQGPQFIFQYYEEEERQRGNFPDRFSGHQFPNYSSELNVNALLLGDSALYLCASSLGSASGATWYFGPGTRLTVT.

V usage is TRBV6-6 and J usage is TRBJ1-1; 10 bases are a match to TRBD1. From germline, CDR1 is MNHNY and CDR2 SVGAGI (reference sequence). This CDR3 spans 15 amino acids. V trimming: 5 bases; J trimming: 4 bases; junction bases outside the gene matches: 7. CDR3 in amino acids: CASSPGQGVRTEAFF. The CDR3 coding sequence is TGTGCCAGCAGTCCTGGACAGGGGGTCCGCACTGAAGCTTTCTTT.

The CDR3 nucleotides are TGCAGTGCGGCGTCCGGGGGGCTTGGCTACACCTTC. The encoded protein is CSAASGGLGYTF. The chain has TRBV20-1 and TRBJ1-2, with D perhaps matching TRBD1 (6 bases). This CDR3 has 12 residues. Germline values: CDR1 DFQATT, CDR2 SNEGSKA (reference sequence). V was cut by 6 bases and J by 7 bases, with 15 bases left in between.

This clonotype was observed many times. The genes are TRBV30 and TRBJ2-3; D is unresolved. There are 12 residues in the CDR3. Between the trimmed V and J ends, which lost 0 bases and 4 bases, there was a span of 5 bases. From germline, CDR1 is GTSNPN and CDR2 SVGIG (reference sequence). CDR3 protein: CAWSVSSDTQYF. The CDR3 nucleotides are TGTGCCTGGAGTGTCAGTTCAGATACGCAGTATTTT.

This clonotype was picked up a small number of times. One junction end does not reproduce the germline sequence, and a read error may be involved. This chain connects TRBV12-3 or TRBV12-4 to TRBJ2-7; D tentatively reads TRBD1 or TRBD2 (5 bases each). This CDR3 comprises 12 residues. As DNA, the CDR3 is TGTGCCAGCAGTTCACCCACCGGGACCGCGGACTTC. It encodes CASSSPTGTADF.

CDR3 DNA sequence: TGCGCCAGCAGCCCCCTCCCTGAAGCCTACAATGAGCAGTTCTTC. This sequence encodes CASSPLPEAYNEQFF. The genes are TRBV4-1 and TRBJ2-1; D is ambiguous. Germline loops: CDR1 MGHRA, CDR2 YSYEKL. The CDR3 runs to 15 residues. V was trimmed by 4 bases and J by 2 bases, leaving 12 bases between them.

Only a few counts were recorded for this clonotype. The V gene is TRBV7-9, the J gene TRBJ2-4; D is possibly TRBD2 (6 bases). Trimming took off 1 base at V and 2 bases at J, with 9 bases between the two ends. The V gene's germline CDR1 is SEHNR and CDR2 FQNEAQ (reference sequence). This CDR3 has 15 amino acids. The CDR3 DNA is TGTGCCAGCAGCTTAGTGGCGGGGTCCAAAAACATTCAGTACTTC. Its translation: CASSLVAGSKNIQYF. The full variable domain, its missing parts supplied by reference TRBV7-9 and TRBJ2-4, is DTGVSQNPRHKITKRGQNVTFRCDPISEHNRLYWYRQTLGQGPEFLTYFQNEAQLEKSRLLSDRFSAERPKGSFSTLEIQRTEQGDSAMYLCASSLVAGSKNIQYFGAGTRLSVL.

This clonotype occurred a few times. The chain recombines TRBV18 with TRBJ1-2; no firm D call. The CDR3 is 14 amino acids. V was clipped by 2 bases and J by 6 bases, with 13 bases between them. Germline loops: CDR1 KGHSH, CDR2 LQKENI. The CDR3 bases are TGTGCCAGCTCACCATTATTGGTACGGGATGGCTACACCTTC. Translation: CASSPLLVRDGYTF.

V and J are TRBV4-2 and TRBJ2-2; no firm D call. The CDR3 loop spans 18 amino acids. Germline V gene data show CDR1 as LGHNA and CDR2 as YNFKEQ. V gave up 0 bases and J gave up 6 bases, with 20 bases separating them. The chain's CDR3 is CASSQDRTGWSYPGELFF. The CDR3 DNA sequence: TGTGCCAGCAGCCAAGATCGTACCGGGTGGTCATACCCCGGGGAGCTGTTTTTT.

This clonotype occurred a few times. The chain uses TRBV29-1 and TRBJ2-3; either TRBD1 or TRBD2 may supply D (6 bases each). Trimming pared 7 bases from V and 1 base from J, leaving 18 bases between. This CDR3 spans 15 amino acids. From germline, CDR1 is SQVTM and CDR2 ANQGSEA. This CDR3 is CSANPGAWGTDTQYF. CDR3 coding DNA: TGCAGCGCTAACCCGGGGGCTTGGGGCACAGATACGCAGTATTTT.

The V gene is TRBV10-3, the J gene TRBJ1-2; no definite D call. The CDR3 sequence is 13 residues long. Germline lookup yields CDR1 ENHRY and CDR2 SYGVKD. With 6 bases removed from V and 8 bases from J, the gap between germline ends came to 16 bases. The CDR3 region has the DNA TGTGCCATCAGGGTTAGGAATCTCAAAGGCTACACCTTC. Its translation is CAIRVRNLKGYTF.

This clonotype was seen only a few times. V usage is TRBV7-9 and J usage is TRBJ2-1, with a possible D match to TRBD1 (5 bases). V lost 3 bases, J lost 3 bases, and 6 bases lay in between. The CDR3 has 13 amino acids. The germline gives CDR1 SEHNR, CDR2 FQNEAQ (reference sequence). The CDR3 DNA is TGTGCCAGCAGCTTGACAGACTACAATGAGCAGTTCTTC. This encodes CASSLTDYNEQFF.

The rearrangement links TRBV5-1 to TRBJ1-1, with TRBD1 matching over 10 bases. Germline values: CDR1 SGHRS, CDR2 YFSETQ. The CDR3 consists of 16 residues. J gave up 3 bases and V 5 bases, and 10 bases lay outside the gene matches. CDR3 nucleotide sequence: TGCGCCAGCAGTCGTGGGACAGGGGCGCGGGACACTGAAGCTTTCTTT. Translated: CASSRGTGARDTEAFF.

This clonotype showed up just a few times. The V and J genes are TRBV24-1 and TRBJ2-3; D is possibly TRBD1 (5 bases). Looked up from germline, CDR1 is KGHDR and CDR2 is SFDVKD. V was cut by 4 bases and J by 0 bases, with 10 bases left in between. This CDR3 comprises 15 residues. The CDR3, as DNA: TGTGCCACCAGTGACCCGAGACAGAGCACAGATACGCAGTATTTT. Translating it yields CATSDPRQSTDTQYF.

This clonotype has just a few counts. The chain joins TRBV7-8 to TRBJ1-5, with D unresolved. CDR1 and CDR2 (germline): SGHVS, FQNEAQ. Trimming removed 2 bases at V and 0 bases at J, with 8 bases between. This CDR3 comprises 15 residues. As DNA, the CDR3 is TGTGCCAGCAGCTTATTGGGAAATAGCAATCAGCCCCAGCATTTT. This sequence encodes CASSLLGNSNQPQHF.

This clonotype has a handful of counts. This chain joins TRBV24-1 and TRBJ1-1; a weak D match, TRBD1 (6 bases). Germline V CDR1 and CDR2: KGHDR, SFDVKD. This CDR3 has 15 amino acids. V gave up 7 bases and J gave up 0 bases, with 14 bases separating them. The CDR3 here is CATSESGTMNTEAFF. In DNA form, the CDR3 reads TGTGCCACCAGCGAAAGCGGGACAATGAACACTGAAGCTTTCTTT.

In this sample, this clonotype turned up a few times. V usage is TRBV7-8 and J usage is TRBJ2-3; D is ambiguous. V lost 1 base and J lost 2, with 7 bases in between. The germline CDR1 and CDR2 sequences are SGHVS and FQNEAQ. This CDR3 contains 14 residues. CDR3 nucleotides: TGTGCCAGCAGCTTAGGAGCTAACACAGATACGCAGTATTTT. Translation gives CASSLGANTDTQYF.

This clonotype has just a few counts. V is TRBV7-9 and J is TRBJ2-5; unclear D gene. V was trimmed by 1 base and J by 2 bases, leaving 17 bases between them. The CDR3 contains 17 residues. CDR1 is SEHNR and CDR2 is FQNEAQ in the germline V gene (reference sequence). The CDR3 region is CASSLVVTPNPQETQYF. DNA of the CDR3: TGTGCCAGCAGCTTAGTAGTCACACCTAATCCGCAAGAGACCCAGTACTTC.

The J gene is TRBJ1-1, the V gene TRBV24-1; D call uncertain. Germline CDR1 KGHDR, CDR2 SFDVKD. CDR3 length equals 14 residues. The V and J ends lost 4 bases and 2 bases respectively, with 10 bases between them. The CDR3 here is CATSDGPGNTEAFF. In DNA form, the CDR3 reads TGTGCCACCAGTGACGGCCCAGGAAACACTGAAGCTTTCTTT.

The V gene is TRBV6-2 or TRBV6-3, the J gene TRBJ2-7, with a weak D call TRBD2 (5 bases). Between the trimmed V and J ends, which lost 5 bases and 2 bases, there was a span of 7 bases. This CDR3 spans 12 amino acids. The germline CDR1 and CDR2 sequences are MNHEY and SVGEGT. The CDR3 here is CASSTEAYEQYF. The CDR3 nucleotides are TGTGCCAGCAGTACGGAGGCCTACGAGCAGTACTTC.

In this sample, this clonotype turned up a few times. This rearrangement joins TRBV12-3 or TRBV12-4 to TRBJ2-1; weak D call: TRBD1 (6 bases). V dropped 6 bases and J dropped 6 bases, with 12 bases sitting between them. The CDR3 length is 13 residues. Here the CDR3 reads CASSPDSLNEQFF. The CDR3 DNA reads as TGTGCCAGCAGCCCGGACAGCCTCAATGAGCAGTTCTTC.